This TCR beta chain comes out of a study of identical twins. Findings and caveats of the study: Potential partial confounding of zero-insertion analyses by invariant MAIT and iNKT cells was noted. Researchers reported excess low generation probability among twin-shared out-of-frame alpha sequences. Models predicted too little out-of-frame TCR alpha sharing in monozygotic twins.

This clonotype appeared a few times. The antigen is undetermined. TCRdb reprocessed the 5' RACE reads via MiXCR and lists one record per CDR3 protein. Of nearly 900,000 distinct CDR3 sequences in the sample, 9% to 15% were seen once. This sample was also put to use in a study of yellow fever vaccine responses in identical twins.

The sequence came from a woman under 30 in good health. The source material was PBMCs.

The CDR3 loop reads CSVGLAGTTDTQYF. The DNA of the CDR3 is TGCAGCGTGGGACTAGCGGGAACCACAGATACGCAGTATTTT. V is TRBV29-1 and J is TRBJ2-3; the match to TRBD2 covers 13 bases. This CDR3 has 14 residues. J lost 2 bases, V lost 6 bases, and 2 bases had no gene match. CDR1 is SQVTM, CDR2 ANQGSEA, per germline.